This TCR beta chain was captured in a study of OX40 agonist ivuxolimab in advanced cancers. Libraries were prepared by immunoSEQ multiplex PCR; TCRdb keeps only in-frame clonotypes and omits some of them. The sample comprises tens of thousands of clones, around 89% of which are singletons, and about 6.5% rests with the top ten. Germline V lookup: CDR1 GTSNPN, CDR2 SVGIG (reference sequence). CDR3 size: 13 residues. The germline V and J ends were trimmed by 0 bases and 0 bases, with 3 bases remaining between them. The source material was CD4+ or CD8+ T cells sorted from blood, sampled in a trial of the OX40 agonist ivuxolimab. The chain combines TRBV30 with TRBJ1-5; no clear D gene. The receptor's source is an adult with an advanced solid tumor such as melanoma, head and neck, liver or kidney cancer. This CDR3 reads CAWSVHSNQPQHF. CDR3 DNA sequence: TGTGCCTGGAGTGTACATAGCAATCAGCCCCAGCATTTT.